The T cell receptor beta chain under discussion was sequenced for a study of T cell responses to AZD1222 COVID-19 vaccine (dated by TCRdb to 2020 to 2022). For context, the study as a whole: A total of about 250 trial participants underwent TCR sequencing, of whom roughly 210 had received two doses of AZD1222 and roughly 26 had received two doses of the MenACWY control vaccine. Trial participants were enrolled by age into 18-55, 56-69 and 70-plus year subgroups, with roughly 160, 29 and 62 TCR-sequenced participants respectively. Study-level results and caveats: Participants were mostly white British and included more females than males, and it was suggested by the authors that clonal diversity may have been underestimated. Because no samples from the day 14 peak response were available, repertoires could be characterized only after the peak T cell response. After two AZD1222 doses, spike-specific TCR breadth and depth were significantly higher than at day 0 and than in MenACWY recipients. Epitopes outside the regions mutated in the B.1.351 and B.1.1.7 variants were reportedly recognized by nearly half of the unique spike-specific TCRs. Only a handful of AZD1222 recipients were SARS-CoV-2 seropositive at baseline, limiting conclusions about previously exposed vaccinees. In the small 56-69-year group, the increase in depth fell short of significance, most likely because of low power. Vaccine-associated CD4 TCRs spanned the whole spike protein, with dominant responses in regions 160-218 and 743-854.

Measured from the cysteine to the phenylalanine, the CDR3 is 11 residues long. This entry keeps only the CDR3 DNA: 33 bases, framed from base 1. Reading the germline V gene (reference sequence) gives CDR1 SSHAT and CDR2 FNYEAQ. The CDR3 regions of human TCRbeta chains were analyzed by immunosequencing. In the paper's pipeline: TCRs in the repertoires were compared against a reference library of SARS-CoV-2-specific TCRs that had been generated with the MIRA antigen-specificity platform. Breadth was defined as the fraction of unique TCRs that were SARS-CoV-2-associated, and depth was defined as the fraction of total T cells that were SARS-CoV-2-associated. Using the MIRA data, each spike-specific TCR was assigned both to the spike region to which the TCR was reactive and to a CD4 or CD8 class. Log10-transformed breadth and depth values were compared by one-way ANOVA with Sidak's multiple comparisons tests. TCRdb took over this immuneACCESS table, retaining in-frame rearrangements with V and J assigned. Such tables are incomplete; in checked studies, under half of the missing clones stem from an unresolved V gene, and the remainder is unexplained. V and J calls and clone size follow that table, whereas D and trimming were derived from the DNA. The sample yields over 150,000 clones; around nine tenths were counted once. Around 4.4% of the sample is in the top ten clones.

The time point label, as the study defines it: about 28 days (+/-7) after the second vaccine dose. Because spike-specific TCR depth and breadth did not differ between the two schedules, AZD1222 recipients who got a second dose at roughly 4 weeks were pooled with those who got a second dose at roughly 12 weeks. Samples from vaccinated people were obtained from the UK trials COV001 and COV002, which included a single-blind randomized controlled phase 2/3 trial of AZD1222 (ChAdOx1 nCoV-19) in healthy adults. For TCRbeta chain sequencing, PBMC samples from trial participants were taken at day 0 and at day 28 after the second dose. The count of this clone is one. Its antigen specificity is not known. At one end, the junction sequence differs from germline, possibly due to a read error.

The source of this sequence is an adult who received the AZD1222 COVID-19 vaccine. Sequenced here: peripheral blood, sampled 28 days after the second AZD1222 dose. The chain employs TRBV7-7 and TRBJ2-5; TRBD2 is a weak D gene call, 5 bases matching. The CDR3 reads as follows: CASSSGVAQYF. The nucleotide sequence is TGTGCTAGCAGCTCCGGGGTGGCCCAGTACTTC.